This T cell receptor beta chain stems from a study of T cell responses to AZD1222 COVID-19 vaccine. Study-wide points: Just 5 to 7 AZD1222 recipients were seropositive at baseline.

Measured with immunoSEQ multiplex PCR; TCRdb has only the in-frame clones, and not every one. The table has 130,000 or so clones, around 94% seen once. To note about this clone: Its antigen remains unidentified.

Germline CDR1 SNHLY, CDR2 FYNNEI. Deletions cut 8 bases from V and 3 bases from J, with 13 bases between. This CDR3 is 13 amino acids long. The sample was peripheral blood, taken on day 0 of AZD1222 vaccination. The chain is built from TRBV2 and TRBJ2-5; possible D gene TRBD1, 5 bases. The source is an adult in good health. CDR3 sequence: CASDLRQKETQYF. In DNA, the CDR3 is TGTGCCAGCGATCTGAGACAGAAAGAGACCCAGTACTTC.